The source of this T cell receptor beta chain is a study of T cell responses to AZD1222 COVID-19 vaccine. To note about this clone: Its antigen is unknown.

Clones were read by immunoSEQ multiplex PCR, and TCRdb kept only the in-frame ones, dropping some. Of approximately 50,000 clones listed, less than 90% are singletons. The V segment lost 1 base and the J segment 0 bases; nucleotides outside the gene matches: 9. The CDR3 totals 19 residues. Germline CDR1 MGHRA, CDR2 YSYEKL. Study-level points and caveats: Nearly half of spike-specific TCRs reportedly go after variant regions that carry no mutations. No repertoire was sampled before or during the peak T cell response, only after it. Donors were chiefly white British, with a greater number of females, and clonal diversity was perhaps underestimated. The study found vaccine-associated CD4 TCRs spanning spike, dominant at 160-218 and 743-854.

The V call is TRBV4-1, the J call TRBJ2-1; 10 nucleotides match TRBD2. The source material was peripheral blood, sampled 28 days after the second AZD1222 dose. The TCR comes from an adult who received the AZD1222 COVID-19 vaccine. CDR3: CASSQATSGWASSYNEQFF. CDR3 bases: TGCGCCAGCAGCCAAGCGACTAGCGGGTGGGCGAGCTCCTACAATGAGCAGTTCTTC.